The 4 T cell receptor beta chains given below trace back to one sample, sequenced in a study of cytomegalovirus exposure and HLA in healthy donors. Primers included in the PCR were 60 Vbeta and 13 Jbeta primers. Data came from immunoSEQ multiplex PCR; TCRdb stores just in-frame clones and leaves some out. The table includes 160,000 or so clones, almost 80% detected once. Sample: PBMCs. These receptors were taken from a man aged 18-30 years in good health and CMV-seropositive.

This chain uses TRBV23-1 with TRBJ2-1; TRBD2 agrees at 10 bases. TRBV23-1 is filed as an ORF, its function uncertain. This CDR3 comprises 22 residues. After removal of 0 bases from V and 4 bases from J, the junction contained 21 bases not matched to a gene. This CDR3 reads CASSQSGLTKREGRKEYNEQFF. CDR3 in DNA: TGCGCCAGCAGTCAATCAGGCCTGACTAAGCGGGAGGGCCGGAAAGAGTACAATGAGCAGTTCTTC.

This chain joins TRBV7-2 and TRBJ2-3; D is unclear. There are 14 residues in the CDR3. Trimming pared 3 bases from V and 0 bases from J, leaving 7 bases between. Germline loops: CDR1 SGHTA, CDR2 FQGNSA. Here the CDR3 reads CASSFISSTDTQYF. The CDR3, as DNA: TGTGCCAGCAGCTTTATTTCTAGCACAGATACGCAGTATTTT.

In this sample, this clone turned up once. This chain joins TRBV21-1 and TRBJ2-2; the DNA was not used to check the table's D call, TRBD1. TRBV21-1 has pseudogene status. The CDR3 runs to 17 residues. CDR3 in amino acids: CASSKKTRGANTGELFF. The CDR3 bases are TGTGCCAGCAGCAAAAAGACAAGGGGCGCGAACACCGGGGAGCTGTTTTTT.

This clone was seen only once. The chain has TRBV5-1 and TRBJ1-2; 11 nucleotides match TRBD1. The junction had 5 bases not matched to a gene; V was cut back by 3 bases and J by 1 base. The CDR3 runs 16 residues. Germline V gene sequence: CDR1 SGHRS, CDR2 YFSETQ. CDR3 DNA: TGCGCCAGCAGCTGGACAGGGGGCGAACTTAACTATGGCTACACCTTC. It translates to CASSWTGGELNYGYTF.